Given below is one T cell receptor beta chain in context. Its antigen remains unidentified. Base qualities are not recorded, but no much larger clone differs from it by a single base. The V end loses 0 bases and the J end loses 7 bases, and a stretch of 9 bases separates them. From a lookup of the germline V gene (reference sequence), CDR1 and CDR2 are LGHDT and YNNKEL. Its CDR3 holds 13 amino acids, cysteine through phenylalanine. This entry keeps only the CDR3 DNA: 39 bases, framed from base 1. Whole blood was collected in K2EDTA tubes by collaborating institutions according to the institutions' own protocols. For TCRbeta analysis, collaborator samples were shipped as frozen whole blood, as isolated PBMCs, or as DNA extracted from either sample type. TCRbeta CDR3 regions were amplified from genomic DNA using the immunoSEQ Assay, a bias-controlled multiplex PCR. Concerning the study's data processing: The number of nucleated cells in each sample was estimated by amplification of reference gene primers within the assay. To quantify the absolute abundance of each unique TCRbeta CDR3 rearrangement, sequence reads were collapsed and filtered. For each sample, productive Simpson clonality was calculated as the square root of Simpson's diversity index across productive rearrangements. In its TCRdb copy, this immuneACCESS table keeps in-frame sequences only and misses some clones. Where compared with another copy, unresolved V genes explain less than half of these, and the others have no known cause. V and J calls and clone size are copied from that table; D and trimming were computed from the DNA. In this sample the table shows under 250,000 clones, about 83% of which occur a single time. Just over 8.5% of the sample rests with the top ten.

The data derive from a study of blood T cell repertoires in COVID-19 (dated by TCRdb to about 2020). Regarding the study in general: Collaborator samples came from the United States, Italy and Spain and covered acute and convalescent phases of COVID-19. The prospective study material was composed of cDNA or gDNA derived from T cells, B-cell-depleted T cells, or PBMCs. Subjects who had been exposed to COVID-19, were actively infected with it, or had recovered from it provided the deeply sampled blood TCRbeta repertoires that made up the dataset. The repertoires were made available in a free public database intended to serve as a resource for research on the immune response to SARS-CoV-2. Samples came from the ongoing ImmuneRACE study (first 160 participants) plus 1,254 subjects from 6 global collaborators. A de-identified subject ID, COVID-19 status, age in years and sex were almost always included in the sample metadata. Where available, HLA class I and class II types were taken from metadata supplied by the sample provider and were not determined by assay-based typing.

What the authors observed across the whole study: Clinical and demographic metadata were provided uncurated, with the amount varying by source and participant.

This receptor was taken from a man between 40 and 49 years old with active or convalescent COVID-19. Sequencing was performed on peripheral blood. The chain links TRBV3-1 (or the pseudogene TRBV3-2) with TRBJ2-5, with TRBD1 tentatively as D gene (5 bases match). The nucleotide sequence is given as TGTGCCAGCAGCCAAGAGGACACCGGGACCCAGTACTTC. The translation is CASSQEDTGTQYF.